The present T cell receptor beta chain was sequenced within a study of blood T cell repertoires in COVID-19. Study in general: Samples taken during acute and convalescent COVID-19 were collected in the United States, Italy and Spain.

In the original processing: Reference gene primer amplification gave estimated nucleated cell counts. Generated by immunoSEQ multiplex PCR, the TCRdb table keeps only in-frame clones and is missing some. Clone size and V and J calls were adopted from that table, with D and trimming inferred from the DNA. There are approximately 390,000 clones in the sample; 88% occur only once, and 2% to 2.5% lies in the top ten. The CDR3 consists of 14 residues. V lost 0 bases, J lost 0 bases, and 6 bases lay in between. Germline values: CDR1 LGHDT, CDR2 YNNKEL (reference sequence). Ages ranged from about 18 to 89 years, with residence in under 25 US areas.

The sequence derives from a woman between 35 and 50 years old with acute COVID-19. The rearrangement links TRBV3-1 (or the pseudogene TRBV3-2) to TRBJ2-7, with a possible D match to TRBD1 (6 bases). The sample taken for sequencing was PBMCs or T cells enriched from blood (not recorded which). CDR3 amino acids: CASSQDRGSYEQYF. CDR3 DNA sequence: TGTGCCAGCAGCCAAGACAGGGGCTCCTACGAGCAGTACTTC.